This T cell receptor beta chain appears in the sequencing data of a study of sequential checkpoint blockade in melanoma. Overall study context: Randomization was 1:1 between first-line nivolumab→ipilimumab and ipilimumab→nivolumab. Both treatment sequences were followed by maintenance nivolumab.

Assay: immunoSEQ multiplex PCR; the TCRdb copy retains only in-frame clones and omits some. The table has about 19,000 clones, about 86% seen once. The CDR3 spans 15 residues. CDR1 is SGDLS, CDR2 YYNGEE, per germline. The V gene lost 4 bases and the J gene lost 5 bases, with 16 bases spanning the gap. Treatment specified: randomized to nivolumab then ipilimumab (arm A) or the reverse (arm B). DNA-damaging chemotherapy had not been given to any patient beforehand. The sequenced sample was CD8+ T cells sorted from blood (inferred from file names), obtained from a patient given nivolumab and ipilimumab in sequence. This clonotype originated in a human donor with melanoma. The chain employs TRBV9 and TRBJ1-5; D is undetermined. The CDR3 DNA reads TGTGCCAGCAGCCTAGAAGGGAGGTTGGATCAGCCCCAGCATTTT. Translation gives CASSLEGRLDQPQHF. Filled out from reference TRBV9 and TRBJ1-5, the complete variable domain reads DSGVTQTPKHLITATGQRVTLRCSPRSGDLSVYWYQQSLDQGLQFLIQYYNGEERAKGNILERFSAQQFPDLHSELNLSSLELGDSALYFCASSLEGRLDQPQHFGDGTRLSIL.